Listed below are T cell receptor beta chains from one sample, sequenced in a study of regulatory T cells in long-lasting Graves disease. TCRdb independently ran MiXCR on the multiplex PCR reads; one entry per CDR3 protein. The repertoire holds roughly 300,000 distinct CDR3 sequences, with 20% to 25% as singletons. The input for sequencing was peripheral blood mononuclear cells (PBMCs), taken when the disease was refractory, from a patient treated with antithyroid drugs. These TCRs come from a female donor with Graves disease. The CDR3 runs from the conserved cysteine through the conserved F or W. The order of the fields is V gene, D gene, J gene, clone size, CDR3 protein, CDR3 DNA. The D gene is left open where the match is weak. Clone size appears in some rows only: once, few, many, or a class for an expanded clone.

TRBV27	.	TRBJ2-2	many	CASSFNTGELFF	TGTGCCAGCAGTTTCAACACCGGGGAGCTGTTTTTT
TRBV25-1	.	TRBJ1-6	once	CASSAADSPLHF	TGTGCCAGCTCTGCAGCCGATTCACCCCTCCACTTT
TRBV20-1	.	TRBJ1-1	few	CSARDRIQVTEAFF	TGCAGTGCTAGGGACAGAATCCAAGTCACTGAAGCTTTCTTT
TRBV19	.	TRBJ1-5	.	CASGITQYSNQPQHF	TGTGCCAGTGGTATCACACAGTATAGCAATCAGCCCCAGCATTTT
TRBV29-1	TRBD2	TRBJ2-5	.	CSVGPSTTSFQISQYF	TGCAGCGTTGGCCCTTCGACGACTAGCTTCCAAATCTCCCAGTACTTC
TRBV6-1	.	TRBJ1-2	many	CASRRNGVNYGYTF	TGTGCCAGCAGAAGAAACGGAGTGAACTATGGCTACACCTTC
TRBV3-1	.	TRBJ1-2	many	CASSQGPRSAYGYTF	TGTGCCAGCAGCCAAGGTCCCAGGTCGGCCTATGGCTACACCTTC
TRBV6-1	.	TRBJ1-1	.	CASIYDRRAEAFF	TGTGCCAGCATCTATGACAGACGCGCTGAAGCTTTCTTT
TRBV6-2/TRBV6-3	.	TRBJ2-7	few	CASSYSRSGYEQYF	TGTGCCAGCAGTTACAGTCGTTCAGGGTACGAGCAGTACTTC
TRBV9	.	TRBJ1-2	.	CASSVGHPPFNYGYTF	TGTGCCAGCAGCGTAGGACACCCGCCCTTTAACTATGGCTACACCTTC